Reported below is one TCR beta chain. Its matching antigen is unknown. The data were taken from a study of tumor-infiltrating lymphocytes in localized non-small cell lung cancer. Study-level background: Resected tumor was paired with non-adjacent uninvolved lung from the same patient.

CDR1 is MNHEY and CDR2 is SMNVEV in the germline V gene (reference sequence). Trimming shortened V by 0 bases and J by 5 bases, and 7 bases separated the two germline ends. The CDR3 covers 14 residues. Data came from immunoSEQ multiplex PCR; TCRdb stores just in-frame clones and leaves some out. The table records 9,300 or so clones, around 75% of them present only once. Findings of the study overall: T-cell fraction did not differ between immunotypes IM1 and IM2.

The sequence derives from a human donor with non-small cell lung cancer. The sequencing input was uninvolved lung tissue not adjacent to the tumor. J is TRBJ2-2 and V is TRBV27; D remains unclear. The chain's CDR3 is CASSLSVKTGELFF. Written as DNA, the CDR3 is TGTGCCAGCAGTTTATCGGTCAAGACCGGGGAGCTGTTTTTT.